Listed below are T cell receptor beta chains from one sample, sequenced in a study of control samples from healthy donors and cancer patients. Some clones are missing from TCRdb's copy, which holds only in-frame ones; the method was immunoSEQ multiplex PCR. Of around 150,000 clones listed, 96% were seen once; the top ten hold approximately 1%. Input material: blood. Source of these receptors: a woman aged 25 to 45 in good health. CDR3s include the opening cysteine and the closing phenylalanine or tryptophan. Fields, in order: CDR3 protein, CDR3 DNA, D gene, J gene, V gene, clone size. The D gene is left open where the match is weak. Not every row has a clone size; where given, it reads once, few, many or a size class.

CASAGGLWTDTQYF,TGTGCCAGCGCGGGGGGTCTCTGGACAGATACGCAGTATTTT,TRBD2,TRBJ2-3,TRBV27,NA
CASSPLMQGLNTEAFF,TGTGCCAGCAGCCCCTTAATGCAGGGATTGAACACTGAAGCTTTCTTT,NA,TRBJ1-1,TRBV7-9,NA
CASSLILGASSGNTIYF,TGTGCCAGCAGCTTAATCTTGGGGGCGAGCTCTGGAAACACCATATATTTT,NA,TRBJ1-3,TRBV7-9,NA
CASCGLAATTDTQYF,TGTGCCAGCTGTGGACTAGCGGCAACCACAGATACGCAGTATTTT,TRBD2,TRBJ2-3,TRBV25-1,once
CASSLASNQPQHF,TGTGCCAGCAGCTTAGCTTCGAATCAGCCCCAGCATTTT,NA,TRBJ1-5,TRBV7-9,NA
CASSSQFEGGPYTGELFF,TGTGCCAGCAGTTCCCAGTTTGAGGGAGGGCCGTACACCGGGGAGCTGTTTTTT,TRBD2,TRBJ2-2,TRBV11-2,NA
CASSSILAGADLLGTQYF,TGTGCCAGCAGTTCTATTTTAGCGGGAGCGGACCTATTAGGGACCCAGTACTTC,TRBD2,TRBJ2-5,TRBV28,NA
CASSFGTDYEQYF,TGTGCCAGCAGTTTCGGGACAGACTACGAGCAGTACTTC,TRBD1,TRBJ2-7,TRBV27,NA
CASTATTVPGTQYF,TGTGCCAGCACTGCCACGACCGTGCCGGGTACGCAGTATTTT,NA,TRBJ2-3,TRBV6-1,NA
CASSIVDENNQPQHF,TGTGCCAGTAGTATAGTCGATGAGAACAATCAGCCCCAGCATTTT,NA,TRBJ1-5,TRBV19,NA
CASSGPPPGGPGEDTQYF,TGTGCCAGCAGCGGACCCCCCCCGGGGGGGCCAGGTGAAGATACGCAGTATTTT,TRBD2,TRBJ2-3,TRBV9,once
CASSLMTEAFF,TGTGCCAGCAGCTTAATGACTGAAGCTTTCTTT,NA,TRBJ1-1,TRBV5-5,NA
CAIRGPGNEQFF,TGTGCCATCAGGGGACCCGGCAATGAGCAGTTCTTC,NA,TRBJ2-1,TRBV10-3,NA
CSASDFERQYF,TGCAGTGCTAGCGATTTTGAACGGCAGTACTTC,NA,TRBJ2-7,TRBV20-1,NA
CASSPNGGQREKLFF,TGTGCCAGCTCACCGAACGGGGGGCAACGTGAAAAACTGTTTTTT,NA,TRBJ1-4,TRBV18,NA
CATSDRPGTVGGEKLFF,TGTGCCACCAGTGACCGTCCCGGGACAGTCGGAGGTGAAAAACTGTTTTTT,TRBD1,TRBJ1-4,TRBV24-1,NA
CASSFRKIGGYTF,TGTGCCAGCAGTTTCAGGAAAATAGGGGGCTACACCTTC,NA,TRBJ1-2,TRBV12-3/TRBV12-4,NA
CASGGNNEKLFF,TGTGCCAGCGGCGGGAATAATGAAAAACTGTTTTTT,NA,TRBJ1-4,TRBV6-5,NA
CASSLDWSFANTGELFF,TGTGCCAGCAGCTTAGATTGGAGCTTCGCGAACACCGGGGAGCTGTTTTTT,NA,TRBJ2-2,TRBV11-3,NA
CASSPSSGYYGYTF,TGTGCCAGCAGCCCCTCGTCGGGCTACTATGGCTACACCTTC,NA,TRBJ1-2,TRBV3-1/TRBV3-2,NA
CASRERGLAGINTGELFF,TGTGCCAGCAGGGAGCGAGGGCTAGCGGGTATTAACACCGGGGAGCTGTTTTTT,TRBD2,TRBJ2-2,TRBV27,NA
CASSPRAGGSYEQYF,TGTGCCAGTAGTCCCCGAGCAGGGGGCTCCTACGAGCAGTACTTC,TRBD1,TRBJ2-7,TRBV19,NA
CASSLYMTSYEQYF,TGTGCCAGCAGCTTGTACATGACCTCCTACGAGCAGTACTTC,NA,TRBJ2-7,TRBV5-4,once
CASSVAGQGGDTQYF,TGTGCCAGCAGCGTAGCGGGACAGGGAGGAGATACGCAGTATTTT,TRBD1,TRBJ2-3,TRBV9,NA
CASSLYWGNQPQHF,TGTGCCAGCAGTTTATATTGGGGAAATCAGCCCCAGCATTTT,NA,TRBJ1-5,TRBV27,NA
CASRKPGPQETQYF,TGTGCCAGCAGGAAACCGGGGCCCCAAGAGACCCAGTACTTC,NA,TRBJ2-5,TRBV28,NA
CASSFWTGGPPGGYTF,TGTGCCAGCAGTTTTTGGACAGGGGGCCCTCCCGGGGGCTACACCTTC,TRBD1,TRBJ1-2,TRBV28,NA
CASSLRQGGYTF,TGTGCCAGCAGTTTACGACAGGGTGGCTACACCTTC,TRBD1,TRBJ1-2,TRBV12-3/TRBV12-4,NA
CASSYPQGSTDTQYF,TGTGCCAGCAGCTATCCACAGGGATCGACAGATACGCAGTATTTT,NA,TRBJ2-3,TRBV5-6,NA
CASSVGGWEQFF,TGTGCCAGCAGCGTAGGCGGCTGGGAGCAGTTCTTC,NA,TRBJ2-1,TRBV9,once
CASRYRGNTGELFF,TGTGCCAGCAGGTACAGGGGCAACACCGGGGAGCTGTTTTTT,TRBD1,TRBJ2-2,TRBV6-5,NA
CASSYSYEQFF,TGTGCCAGCAGTTATTCTTATGAGCAGTTCTTC,NA,TRBJ2-1,TRBV6-2/TRBV6-3,NA
CASSEGGGGEKLFF,TGTGCCAGCAGCGAAGGGGGCGGAGGGGAAAAACTGTTTTTT,TRBD1,TRBJ1-4,TRBV5-4,once
CASSLAPSGRAEQYF,TGCGCCAGCAGCTTGGCCCCTAGCGGGAGGGCCGAGCAGTACTTC,TRBD2,TRBJ2-7,TRBV5-1,few
CASSSRNRGSYNEQFF,TGTGCCAGCAGCTCCCGGAATCGGGGGTCCTACAATGAGCAGTTCTTC,NA,TRBJ2-1,TRBV5-5,NA
CASSLVRTSGLGATQYF,TGCGCCAGCAGCTTGGTCCGGACTAGCGGGTTGGGAGCTACGCAGTATTTT,TRBD2,TRBJ2-3,TRBV5-1,once
CASSVTTGNYGYTF,TGTGCCAGCAGCGTCACTACAGGGAACTATGGCTACACCTTC,NA,TRBJ1-2,TRBV2,NA
CASSFIRGGTGELFF,TGTGCCAGCAGCTTTATTAGGGGCGGCACCGGGGAGCTGTTTTTT,NA,TRBJ2-2,TRBV11-3,NA
CASSLDSGLASEQYF,TGTGCCAGCAGCTTGGATTCCGGACTAGCGAGCGAGCAGTACTTC,TRBD2,TRBJ2-7,TRBV5-4,NA
CASSVGDFSYEQYF,TGTGCCAGCAGCGTCGGCGATTTCTCCTACGAGCAGTACTTC,NA,TRBJ2-7,TRBV9,NA
CASSIDRAWSNSPLHF,TGTGCCAGCAGCATAGACAGGGCCTGGTCTAATTCACCCCTCCACTTT,TRBD1,TRBJ1-6,TRBV5-5,NA
CASSQDRTSRNEQFF,TGTGCCAGCAGCCAAGATCGGACGTCCCGCAATGAGCAGTTCTTC,NA,TRBJ2-1,TRBV14,NA
CASSELAGGTYNEQFF,TGTGCCAGCAGTGAACTAGCGGGAGGGACGTACAATGAGCAGTTCTTC,TRBD2,TRBJ2-1,TRBV25-1,NA
CASSPTGFYGYTF,TGTGCCAGCAGTCCCACAGGGTTCTATGGCTACACCTTC,NA,TRBJ1-2,TRBV6-5,NA
CASSRLGSTYEQYF,TGTGCCAGCAGTCGGTTGGGATCGACCTACGAGCAGTACTTC,NA,TRBJ2-7,TRBV28,NA
CASSVNPNLAGGTYEQYF,TGTGCCAGCAGCGTCAACCCAAATCTAGCGGGGGGGACCTACGAGCAGTACTTC,TRBD2,TRBJ2-7,TRBV9,NA
CASSLRQGAETQYF,TGTGCCAGCAGCTTACGACAGGGGGCGGAGACCCAGTACTTC,TRBD1,TRBJ2-5,TRBV7-9,NA
CASRAAGYNEQFF,TGTGCCAGCAGAGCAGCGGGTTACAATGAGCAGTTCTTC,NA,TRBJ2-1,TRBV25-1,NA
CASSRGTAPNTGELFF,TGTGCCAGCAGCCGCGGGACAGCTCCGAACACCGGGGAGCTGTTTTTT,NA,TRBJ2-2,TRBV6-6,NA